The 10 T cell receptor beta chains below all came from one sample that was sequenced in a study of CD8+ T cells in alopecia areata. Sequencing used cDNA as its template, made by extracting RNA and reverse transcribing it. Profiled with immunoSEQ multiplex PCR; TCRdb holds only in-frame clones, not every one. The repertoire holds 70,000 to 95,000 clones, roughly half seen once, with approximately 5.7% in the top ten. The sequenced sample was NKG2D-high CD8+ T cells sorted from blood. The receptors come from a human donor with alopecia areata.

This clone has a handful of counts. The rearrangement links TRBV27 to TRBJ2-3; D is uncertain. The CDR3 sequence is 11 residues long. Between the trimmed V and J ends, which lost 6 bases and 0 bases, there was a span of 1 base. Germline loops: CDR1 MNHEY, CDR2 SMNVEV (reference sequence). The CDR3 protein is CASRSTDTQYF. For the CDR3, the DNA is TGTGCCAGCAGAAGCACAGATACGCAGTATTTT.

The chain employs TRBV6-5 and TRBJ2-7; D is possibly TRBD1 or TRBD2 (5 bases each). V was trimmed by 2 bases and J by 0 bases, leaving 8 bases between them. Germline V gene data show CDR1 as MNHEY and CDR2 as SVGAGI. CDR3 length: 14 amino acids. The CDR3 protein is CASSYGTSSYEQYF. For the CDR3, the DNA is TGTGCCAGCAGTTACGGGACCAGCTCCTACGAGCAGTACTTC.

This clone has only one observation. The genes are TRBV6-1 and TRBJ2-7; the D gene could be TRBD1 or TRBD2 (5 bases each). Trimming pared 5 bases from V and 3 bases from J, leaving 11 bases between. This CDR3 has 13 residues. Germline V gene lookup returns CDR1 MNHNS and CDR2 SASEGT. CDR3 residues: CASSTGPFYEQYF. CDR3 DNA: TGTGCCAGCAGTACGGGGCCCTTCTACGAGCAGTACTTC.

This clone was detected a few times. V and J are TRBV29-1 and TRBJ2-7; no definite D call. Germline CDR1 is SQVTM and CDR2 is ANQGSEA. There are 13 residues in the CDR3. The V end was cut by 4 bases, the J end by 2 bases, with 12 bases between. The CDR3 nucleotides are TGCAGCGTTGTACACCCTGGGGCCTACGAGCAGTACTTC. It encodes CSVVHPGAYEQYF.

This clone was counted a few times. The rearrangement joins TRBV30 to TRBJ1-1; D remains ambiguous. Germline assignment: CDR1 GTSNPN and CDR2 SVGIG (reference sequence). This CDR3 spans 9 amino acids. Trimming stripped 8 bases from V and 6 bases from J, with 7 bases between. Here the CDR3 DNA reads TGTGCCCTTCTCCCTGAAGCTTTCTTT. This sequence encodes CALLPEAFF.

CDR3 sequence: CASSPLRTDSTDTQYF. The DNA of the CDR3 is TGTGCCAGCAGTCCGTTGAGGACAGATAGCACAGATACGCAGTATTTT. V usage is TRBV27 and J usage is TRBJ2-3; perhaps TRBD1 as D (6 bases). The germline CDR1 and CDR2 sequences are MNHEY and SMNVEV (reference sequence). Trimming cost V 5 bases and J 0 bases, with 15 bases left between them. This CDR3 region has 16 residues.

The rearrangement joins TRBV6-5 to TRBJ2-7; D gene unclear. The CDR3 is 15 amino acids. CDR1 is MNHEY, CDR2 SVGAGI, per germline. The ends were cut back, 7 bases at V and 2 bases at J, with 18 bases in the middle. The CDR3 here is CASKKTPYLTYEQYF. For the CDR3, the DNA is TGTGCCAGCAAAAAGACCCCATACCTCACCTACGAGCAGTACTTC.

The rearrangement uses TRBV29-1 and TRBJ1-1; tentatively, D is TRBD1 (6 bases). Deletions cut 6 bases from V and 4 bases from J, with 15 bases between. The germline CDR1 and CDR2 sequences are SQVTM and ANQGSEA. CDR3 length: 13 residues. The DNA for the CDR3 is TGCAGCGTAGGGGGGCTGTCGAGCACTGAAGCTTTCTTT. It translates to CSVGGLSSTEAFF.

The rearrangement uses TRBV4-1 and TRBJ2-2; D is unclear. The CDR3 contains 14 residues. Deletions cut 2 bases from V and 3 bases from J, with 7 bases between. From germline, CDR1 is MGHRA and CDR2 YSYEKL. The CDR3 is CASSQPQYTGELFF. The CDR3 DNA reads as TGCGCCAGCAGCCAACCCCAGTACACCGGGGAGCTGTTTTTT.

The CDR3 sequence is CSRTGINEQFF. CDR3 in DNA: TGCAGTCGGACAGGGATCAATGAGCAGTTCTTC. The chain has TRBV20-1 and TRBJ2-1; 8 nucleotides line up with TRBD1. Germline loops: CDR1 DFQATT, CDR2 SNEGSKA (reference sequence). Trimming took 8 bases from V and 6 from J; bases not matched to a gene: 3. This CDR3 comprises 11 residues.